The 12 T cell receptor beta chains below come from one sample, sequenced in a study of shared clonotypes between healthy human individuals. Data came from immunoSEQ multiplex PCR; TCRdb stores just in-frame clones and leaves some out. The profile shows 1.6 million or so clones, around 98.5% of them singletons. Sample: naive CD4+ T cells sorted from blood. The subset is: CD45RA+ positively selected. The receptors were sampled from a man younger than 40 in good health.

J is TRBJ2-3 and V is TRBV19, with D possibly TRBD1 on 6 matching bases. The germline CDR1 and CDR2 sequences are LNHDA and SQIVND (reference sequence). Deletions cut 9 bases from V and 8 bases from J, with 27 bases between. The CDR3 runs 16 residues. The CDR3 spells CASGNDRSPFSGTQYF. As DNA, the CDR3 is TGTGCCAGCGGAAACGACAGGTCGCCGTTCTCGGGTACGCAGTATTTT.

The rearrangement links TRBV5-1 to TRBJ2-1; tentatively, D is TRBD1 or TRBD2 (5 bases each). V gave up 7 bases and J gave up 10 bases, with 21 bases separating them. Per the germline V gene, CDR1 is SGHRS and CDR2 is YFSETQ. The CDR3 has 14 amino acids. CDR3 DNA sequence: TGCGCCAGCGGACCGGGACGCCCTCCAGAAGAGCAGTTCTTC. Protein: CASGPGRPPEEQFF.

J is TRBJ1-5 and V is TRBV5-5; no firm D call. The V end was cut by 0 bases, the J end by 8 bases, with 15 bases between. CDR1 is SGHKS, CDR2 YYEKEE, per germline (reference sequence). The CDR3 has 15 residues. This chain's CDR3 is CASSLAESLPEPQHF. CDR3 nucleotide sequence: TGTGCCAGCAGCTTGGCCGAGTCCCTCCCTGAGCCCCAGCATTTT.

CDR3 nucleotide sequence: TGTGCCAGCAGCTTCCTGATCTCTGGAAACACCATATATTTT. Translating gives CASSFLISGNTIYF. The chain combines TRBV5-6 with TRBJ1-3; no definite D call. The CDR3 spans 14 residues. V was shortened by 2 bases and J by 0 bases, with 6 bases between the two germline ends. Germline V gene lookup returns CDR1 SGHDT and CDR2 YYEEEE.

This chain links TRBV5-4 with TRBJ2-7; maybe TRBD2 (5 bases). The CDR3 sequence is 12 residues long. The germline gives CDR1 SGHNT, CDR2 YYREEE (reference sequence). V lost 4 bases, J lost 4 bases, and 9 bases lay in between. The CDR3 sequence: CASSGGGYEQYF. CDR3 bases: TGTGCCAGCAGCGGTGGCGGGTACGAGCAGTACTTC. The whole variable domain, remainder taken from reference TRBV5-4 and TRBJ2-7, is ETGVTQSPTHLIKTRGQQVTLRCSSQSGHNTVSWYQQALGQGPQFIFQYYREEENGRGNFPPRFSGLQFPNYSSELNVNALELDDSALYLCASSGGGYEQYFGPGTRLTVT.

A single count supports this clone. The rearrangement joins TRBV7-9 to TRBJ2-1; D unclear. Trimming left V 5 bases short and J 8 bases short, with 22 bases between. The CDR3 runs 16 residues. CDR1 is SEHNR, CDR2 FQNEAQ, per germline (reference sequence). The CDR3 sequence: CASSPGLRPASDEQFF. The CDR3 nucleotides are TGTGCCAGCAGCCCAGGTCTCAGGCCTGCAAGCGATGAGCAGTTCTTC. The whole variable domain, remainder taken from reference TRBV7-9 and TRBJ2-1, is DTGVSQNPRHKITKRGQNVTFRCDPISEHNRLYWYRQTLGQGPEFLTYFQNEAQLEKSRLLSDRFSAERPKGSFSTLEIQRTEQGDSAMYLCASSPGLRPASDEQFFGPGTRLTVL.

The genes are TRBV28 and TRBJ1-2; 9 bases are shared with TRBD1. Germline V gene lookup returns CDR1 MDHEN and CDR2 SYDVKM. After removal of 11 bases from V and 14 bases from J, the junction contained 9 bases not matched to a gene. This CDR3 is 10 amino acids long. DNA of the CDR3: TGTGCCGTCGAACAGGGGGCGAAAACCTTC. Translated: CAVEQGAKTF.

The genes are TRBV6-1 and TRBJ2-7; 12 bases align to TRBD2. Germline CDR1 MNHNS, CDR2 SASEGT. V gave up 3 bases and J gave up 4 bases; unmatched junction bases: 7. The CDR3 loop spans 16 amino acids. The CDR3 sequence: CASSDELAGGLYEQYF. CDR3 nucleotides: TGTGCCAGCAGTGACGAACTAGCGGGAGGTTTGTACGAGCAGTACTTC.

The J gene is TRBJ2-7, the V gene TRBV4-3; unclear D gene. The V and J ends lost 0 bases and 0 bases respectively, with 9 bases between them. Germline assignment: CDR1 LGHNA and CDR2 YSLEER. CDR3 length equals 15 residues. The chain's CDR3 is CASSQELGFSYEQYF. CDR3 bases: TGCGCCAGCAGCCAAGAGCTCGGTTTCTCCTACGAGCAGTACTTC.

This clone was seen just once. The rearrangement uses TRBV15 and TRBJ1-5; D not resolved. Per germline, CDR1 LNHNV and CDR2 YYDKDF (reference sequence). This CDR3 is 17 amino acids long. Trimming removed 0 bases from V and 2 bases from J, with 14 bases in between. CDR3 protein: CATSRDDLWAGNQPQHF. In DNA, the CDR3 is TGTGCCACCAGCAGAGATGACCTTTGGGCTGGCAATCAGCCCCAGCATTTT.

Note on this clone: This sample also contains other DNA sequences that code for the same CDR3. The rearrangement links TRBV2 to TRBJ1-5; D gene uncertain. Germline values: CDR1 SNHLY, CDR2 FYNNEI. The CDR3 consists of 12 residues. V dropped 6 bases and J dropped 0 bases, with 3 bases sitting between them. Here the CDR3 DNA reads TGTGCCAGCAGGGGTAGCAATCAGCCCCAGCATTTT. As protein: CASRGSNQPQHF. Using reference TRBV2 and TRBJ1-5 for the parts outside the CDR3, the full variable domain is EPEVTQTPSHQVTQMGQEVILRCVPISNHLYFYWYRQILGQKVEFLVSFYNNEISEKSEIFDDQFSVERPDGSNFTLKIRSTKLEDSAMYFCASRGSNQPQHFGDGTRLSIL.

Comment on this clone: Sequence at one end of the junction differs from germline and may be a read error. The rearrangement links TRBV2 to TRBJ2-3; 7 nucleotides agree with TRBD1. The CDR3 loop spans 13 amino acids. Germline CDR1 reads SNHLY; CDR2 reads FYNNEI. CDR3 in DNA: TGCACAGGGGAGCGATTTAGCACAGATACGCAGTATTTT. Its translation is CTGERFSTDTQYF.